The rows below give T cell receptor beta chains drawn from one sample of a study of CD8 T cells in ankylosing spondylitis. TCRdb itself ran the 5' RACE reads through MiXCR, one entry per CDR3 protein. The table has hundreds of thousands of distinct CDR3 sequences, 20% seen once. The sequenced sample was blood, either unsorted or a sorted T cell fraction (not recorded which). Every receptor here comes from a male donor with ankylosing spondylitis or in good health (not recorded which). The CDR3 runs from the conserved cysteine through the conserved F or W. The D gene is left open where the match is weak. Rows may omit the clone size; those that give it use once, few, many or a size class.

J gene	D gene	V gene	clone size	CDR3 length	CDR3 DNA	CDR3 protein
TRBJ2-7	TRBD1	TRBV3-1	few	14	TGTGCCAGCAGCCGCCGGGACAGCCGCAACGAGCAGTACTTC	CASSRRDSRNEQYF
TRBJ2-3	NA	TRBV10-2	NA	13	TGCGCCAGCAGTGAGGGATATGGAGATACGCAGTATTTT	CASSEGYGDTQYF
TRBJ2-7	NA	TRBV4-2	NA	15	TGTGCCAGCAGCCAAGAATTTGGTTCCACCTACGAGCAGTACTTC	CASSQEFGSTYEQYF
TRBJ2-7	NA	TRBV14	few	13	TGTGCCAGCAGCCAAACCTATTTCTACGAGCAGTACTTC	CASSQTYFYEQYF
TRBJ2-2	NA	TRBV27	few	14	TGTGCCAGCAGTCCAGGGCTTGCCACCGGGGAGCTGTTTTTT	CASSPGLATGELFF
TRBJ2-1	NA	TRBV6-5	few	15	TGTGCCAGCAGTTATCGGACGGGGAGTTCCAATGAGCAGTTCTTC	CASSYRTGSSNEQFF
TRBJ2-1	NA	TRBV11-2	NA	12	TGTGCCAGCAGCTTCCATAAGGACGAGCAGTTCTTC	CASSFHKDEQFF
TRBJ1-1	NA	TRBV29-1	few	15	TGCAGCACGGACTCGTGGGACGGATTGAACACTGAAGCTTTCTTT	CSTDSWDGLNTEAFF
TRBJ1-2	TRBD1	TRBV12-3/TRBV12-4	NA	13	TGTGCCAGCAGTGGGGGACAGGGGCGTCGCTACACCTTC	CASSGGQGRRYTF
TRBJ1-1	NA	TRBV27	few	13	TGTGCCAGCAGCAAAATGGGGGGGACTGAAGCTTTCTTT	CASSKMGGTEAFF
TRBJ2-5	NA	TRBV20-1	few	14	TGCAGTGCTAGACTGGGGGATACTAAAGAGACCCAGTACTTC	CSARLGDTKETQYF
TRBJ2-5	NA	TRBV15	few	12	TGTGCCACCAGAGGGTCTGGGGAGACCCAGTACTTC	CATRGSGETQYF
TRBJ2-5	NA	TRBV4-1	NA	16	TGCGCCAGCAGCCAAGAGGGGAGGATGTACCAAGAGACCCAGTACTTC	CASSQEGRMYQETQYF
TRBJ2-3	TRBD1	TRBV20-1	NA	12	TGCAGTGCCAGACAGGGAGTCGATACGCAGTATTTT	CSARQGVDTQYF
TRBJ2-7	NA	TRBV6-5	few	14	TGTGCCAGCAGTTACAAGGGTTCATCCTACGAGCAGTACTTC	CASSYKGSSYEQYF
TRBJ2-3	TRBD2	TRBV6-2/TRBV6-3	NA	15	TGTGCCAGCAGCAATCAGCGGGGGGGCACAGATACGCAGTATTTT	CASSNQRGGTDTQYF
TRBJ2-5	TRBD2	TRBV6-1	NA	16	TGTGCCAGCAGTGAAATAGCGGGGGCTCGTGGGGAGACCCAGTACTTC	CASSEIAGARGETQYF
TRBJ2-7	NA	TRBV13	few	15	TGTGCCAGCAGCTTAGCGGTAACCAGCTCCTACGAGCAGTACTTC	CASSLAVTSSYEQYF
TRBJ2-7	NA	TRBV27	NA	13	TGTGCCAGCAGTTTATCGTGGGGTGCCGAGCAGTACTTC	CASSLSWGAEQYF
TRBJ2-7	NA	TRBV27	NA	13	TGTGCCAGCGGGCAAACAGGGAATGACGAGCAGTACTTC	CASGQTGNDEQYF
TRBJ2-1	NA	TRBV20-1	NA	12	TGCAGTGCCGATCGGGGTGTACGGGAGCAGTTCTTC	CSADRGVREQFF
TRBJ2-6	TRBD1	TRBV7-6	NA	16	TGTGCCAGCAGAGGAACAGGGGACTCTGGGGCCAACGTCCTGACTTTC	CASRGTGDSGANVLTF
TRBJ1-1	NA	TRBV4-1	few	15	TGCGCCAGCAGCCAAGATGGGACTACAAACACTGAAGCTTTCTTT	CASSQDGTTNTEAFF
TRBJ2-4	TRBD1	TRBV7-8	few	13	TGTGCCAGCAGCAACCGGGACAGAAACATTCAGTACTTC	CASSNRDRNIQYF
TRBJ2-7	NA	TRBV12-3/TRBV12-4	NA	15	TGTGCCAGCAGTACCTTAAGCCCCCGAGGGCATTCCCAGTACTTC	CASSTLSPRGHSQYF
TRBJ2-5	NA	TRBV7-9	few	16	TGTGCCAGCAGCTTACCTACAGGGAGTTCCCAAGAGACCCAGTACTTC	CASSLPTGSSQETQYF